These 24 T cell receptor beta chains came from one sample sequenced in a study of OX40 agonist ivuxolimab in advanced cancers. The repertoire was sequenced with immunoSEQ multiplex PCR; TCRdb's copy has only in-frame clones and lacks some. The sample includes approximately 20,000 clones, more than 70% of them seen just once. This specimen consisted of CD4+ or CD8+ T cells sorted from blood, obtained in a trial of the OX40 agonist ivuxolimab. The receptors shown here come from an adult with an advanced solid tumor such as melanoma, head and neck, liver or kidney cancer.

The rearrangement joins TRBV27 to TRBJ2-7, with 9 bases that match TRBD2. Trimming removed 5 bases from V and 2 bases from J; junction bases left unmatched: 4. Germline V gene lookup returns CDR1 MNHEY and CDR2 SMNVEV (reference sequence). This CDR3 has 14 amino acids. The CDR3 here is CASSILAGTYEQYF. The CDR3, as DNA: TGTGCCAGCAGTATTCTAGCGGGGACCTACGAGCAGTACTTC.

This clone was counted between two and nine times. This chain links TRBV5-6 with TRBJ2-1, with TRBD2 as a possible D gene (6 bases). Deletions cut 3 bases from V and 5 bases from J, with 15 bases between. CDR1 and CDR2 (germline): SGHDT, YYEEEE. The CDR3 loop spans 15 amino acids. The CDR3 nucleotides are TGTGCCAGCAGCTGGGAGGTCAGGATGAACAATGAGCAGTTCTTC. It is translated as CASSWEVRMNNEQFF.

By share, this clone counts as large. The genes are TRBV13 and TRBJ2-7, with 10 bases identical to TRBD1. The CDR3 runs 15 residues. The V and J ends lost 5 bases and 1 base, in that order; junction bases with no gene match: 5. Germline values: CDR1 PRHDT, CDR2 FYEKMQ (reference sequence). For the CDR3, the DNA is TGTGCCAGCAGCCGACGGGGACAGGGGTCCTACGAGCAGTACTTC. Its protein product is CASSRRGQGSYEQYF.

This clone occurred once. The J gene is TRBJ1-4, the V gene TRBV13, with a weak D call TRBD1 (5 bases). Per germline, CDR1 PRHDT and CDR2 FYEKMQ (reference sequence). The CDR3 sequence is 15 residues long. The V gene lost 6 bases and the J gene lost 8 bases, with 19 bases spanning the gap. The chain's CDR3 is CASSYIGGMDEKLFF. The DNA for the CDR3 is TGTGCCAGCAGTTACATCGGGGGAATGGACGAAAAACTGTTTTTT. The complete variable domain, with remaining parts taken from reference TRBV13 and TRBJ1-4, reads AAGVIQSPRHLIKEKRETATLKCYPIPRHDTVYWYQQGPGQDPQFLISFYEKMQSDKGSIPDRFSAQQFSDYHSELNMSSLELGDSALYFCASSYIGGMDEKLFFGSGTQLSVL.

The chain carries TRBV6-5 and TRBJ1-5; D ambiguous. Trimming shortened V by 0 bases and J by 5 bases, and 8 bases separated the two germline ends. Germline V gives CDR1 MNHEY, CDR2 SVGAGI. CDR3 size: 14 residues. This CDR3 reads CASSYSPGHQPQHF. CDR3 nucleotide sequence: TGTGCCAGCAGTTACTCGCCAGGCCATCAGCCCCAGCATTTT.

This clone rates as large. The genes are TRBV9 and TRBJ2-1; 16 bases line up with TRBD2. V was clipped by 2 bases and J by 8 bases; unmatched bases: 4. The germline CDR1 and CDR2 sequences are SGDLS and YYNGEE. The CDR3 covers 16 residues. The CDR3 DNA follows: TGTGCCAGCAGCGTCGGGACTAGCGGGAGGGTAGATGAGCAGTTCTTC. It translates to CASSVGTSGRVDEQFF.

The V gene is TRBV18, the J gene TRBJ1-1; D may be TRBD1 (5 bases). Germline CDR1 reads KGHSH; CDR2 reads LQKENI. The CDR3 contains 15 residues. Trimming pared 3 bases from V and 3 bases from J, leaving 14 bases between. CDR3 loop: CASSPGAGQDTEAFF. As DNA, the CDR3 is TGTGCCAGCTCACCGGGCGCAGGGCAGGACACTGAAGCTTTCTTT.

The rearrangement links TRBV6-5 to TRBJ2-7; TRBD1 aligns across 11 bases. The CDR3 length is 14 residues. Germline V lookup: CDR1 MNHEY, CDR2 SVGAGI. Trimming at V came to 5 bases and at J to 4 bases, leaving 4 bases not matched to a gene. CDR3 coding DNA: TGTGCCAGCAGTGTGGACAGGGGGCCTTACGAGCAGTACTTC. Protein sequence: CASSVDRGPYEQYF.

CDR3 nucleotide sequence: TGTGCCAGCAGCGTGGGGAGCTCCTATAATTCACCCCTCCACTTT. Protein product: CASSVGSSYNSPLHF. The rearrangement uses TRBV9 and TRBJ1-6; D gene ambiguous. V lost 2 bases and J 0 bases, leaving 6 bases between the germline ends. The CDR3 spans 15 residues. Germline-derived CDR1 and CDR2 are SGDLS and YYNGEE.

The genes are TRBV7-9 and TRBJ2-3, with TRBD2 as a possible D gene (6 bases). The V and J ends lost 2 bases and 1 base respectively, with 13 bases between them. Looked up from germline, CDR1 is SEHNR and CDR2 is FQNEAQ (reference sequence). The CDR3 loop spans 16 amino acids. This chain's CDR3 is CASSLTGSWGTDTQYF. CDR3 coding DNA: TGTGCCAGCAGCTTAACCGGGAGTTGGGGCACAGATACGCAGTATTTT.

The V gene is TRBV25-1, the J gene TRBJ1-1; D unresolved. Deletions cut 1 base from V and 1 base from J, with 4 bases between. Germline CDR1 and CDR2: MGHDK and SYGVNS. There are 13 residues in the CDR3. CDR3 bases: TGTGCCAGCAGTGAATTCACGAACACTGAAGCTTTCTTT. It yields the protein CASSEFTNTEAFF.

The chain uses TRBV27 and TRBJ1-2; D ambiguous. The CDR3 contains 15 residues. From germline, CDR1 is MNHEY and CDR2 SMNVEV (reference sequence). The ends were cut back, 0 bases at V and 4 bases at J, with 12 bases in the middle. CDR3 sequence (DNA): TGTGCCAGCAGTTTATCCGCCTACCCCCTCTATGGCTACACCTTC. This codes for CASSLSAYPLYGYTF.

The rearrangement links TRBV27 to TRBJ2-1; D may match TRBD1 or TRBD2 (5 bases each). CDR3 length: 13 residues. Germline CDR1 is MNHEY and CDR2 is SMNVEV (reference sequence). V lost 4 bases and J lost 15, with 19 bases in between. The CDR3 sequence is CASSSQGWRVPFF. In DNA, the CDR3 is TGTGCCAGCAGTTCCCAGGGCTGGCGGGTCCCGTTCTTC.

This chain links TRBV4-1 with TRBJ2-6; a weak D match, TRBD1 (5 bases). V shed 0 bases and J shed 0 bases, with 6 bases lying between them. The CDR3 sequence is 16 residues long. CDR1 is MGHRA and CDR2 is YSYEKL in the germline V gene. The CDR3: CASSQDRGSGANVLTF. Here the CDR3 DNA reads TGCGCCAGCAGCCAAGATAGGGGCTCTGGGGCCAACGTCCTGACTTTC.

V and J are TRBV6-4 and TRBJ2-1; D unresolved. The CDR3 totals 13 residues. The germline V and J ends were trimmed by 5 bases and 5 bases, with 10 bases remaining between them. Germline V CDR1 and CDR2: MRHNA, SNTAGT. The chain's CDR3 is CASSKTPNNEQFF. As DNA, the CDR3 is TGTGCCAGCAGTAAGACACCTAACAATGAGCAGTTCTTC.

The CDR3 sequence: CASRPDRRNTEAFF. In DNA form, the CDR3 reads TGTGCCAGCAGACCGGACCGACGGAACACTGAAGCTTTCTTT. J is TRBJ1-1 and V is TRBV7-9, with D uncertain. Trimming pared 6 bases from V and 1 base from J, leaving 12 bases between. Looked up from germline, CDR1 is SEHNR and CDR2 is FQNEAQ (reference sequence). This CDR3 comprises 14 residues.

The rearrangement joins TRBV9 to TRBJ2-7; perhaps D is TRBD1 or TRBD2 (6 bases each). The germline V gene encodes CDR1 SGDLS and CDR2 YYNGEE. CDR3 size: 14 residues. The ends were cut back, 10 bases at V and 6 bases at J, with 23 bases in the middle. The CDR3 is CAGERGGRGGEQYF. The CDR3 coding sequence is TGTGCCGGGGAGCGCGGAGGGAGAGGGGGCGAGCAGTACTTC. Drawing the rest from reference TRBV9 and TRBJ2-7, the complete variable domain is DSGVTQTPKHLITATGQRVTLRCSPRSGDLSVYWYQQSLDQGLQFLIQYYNGEERAKGNILERFSAQQFPDLHSELNLSSLELGDSALYFCAGERGGRGGEQYFGPGTRLTVT.

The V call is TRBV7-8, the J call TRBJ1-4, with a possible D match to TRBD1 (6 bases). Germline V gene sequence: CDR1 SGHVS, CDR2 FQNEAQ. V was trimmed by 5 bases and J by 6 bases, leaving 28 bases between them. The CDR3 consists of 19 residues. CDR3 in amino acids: CASSPYPPADSDRHEKLFF. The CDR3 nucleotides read TGTGCCAGCAGCCCCTACCCCCCCGCCGACTCCGACAGGCATGAAAAACTGTTTTTT.

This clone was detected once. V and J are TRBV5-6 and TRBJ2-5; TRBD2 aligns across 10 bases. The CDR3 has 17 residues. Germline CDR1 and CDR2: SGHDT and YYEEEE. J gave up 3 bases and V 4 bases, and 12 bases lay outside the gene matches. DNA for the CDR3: TGTGCCAGCAGCGTCCCTAGCGGGAGTTTGATGAAAGAGACCCAGTACTTC. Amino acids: CASSVPSGSLMKETQYF.

The CDR3 DNA sequence: TGTGCCAGCAGCGTAGTCGGCAGTTTGGGCTATGGCTACACCTTC. Amino acids: CASSVVGSLGYGYTF. This chain joins TRBV9 and TRBJ1-2, with no clear D. Deletions cut 0 bases from V and 4 bases from J, with 13 bases between. Germline assignment: CDR1 SGDLS and CDR2 YYNGEE. The CDR3 extends over 15 amino acids. Based on the CDR3 plus reference TRBV9 and TRBJ1-2, the full variable domain is DSGVTQTPKHLITATGQRVTLRCSPRSGDLSVYWYQQSLDQGLQFLIQYYNGEERAKGNILERFSAQQFPDLHSELNLSSLELGDSALYFCASSVVGSLGYGYTFGSGTRLTVV.

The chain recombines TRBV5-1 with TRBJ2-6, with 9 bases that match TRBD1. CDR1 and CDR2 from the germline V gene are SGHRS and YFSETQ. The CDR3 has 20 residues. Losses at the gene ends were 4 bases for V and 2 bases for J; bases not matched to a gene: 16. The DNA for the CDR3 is TGCGCCAGCAGCCTCCGGACAGGGGACTCCCTTTTAACTGGGGCCAACGTCCTGACTTTC. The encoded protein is CASSLRTGDSLLTGANVLTF.

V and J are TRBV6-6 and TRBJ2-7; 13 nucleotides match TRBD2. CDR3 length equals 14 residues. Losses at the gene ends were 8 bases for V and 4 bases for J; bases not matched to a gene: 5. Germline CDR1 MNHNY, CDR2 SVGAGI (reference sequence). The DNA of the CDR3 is TGTGCCAGCGGACTAGCGGGAGCCGCTTACGAGCAGTACTTC. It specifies CASGLAGAAYEQYF.

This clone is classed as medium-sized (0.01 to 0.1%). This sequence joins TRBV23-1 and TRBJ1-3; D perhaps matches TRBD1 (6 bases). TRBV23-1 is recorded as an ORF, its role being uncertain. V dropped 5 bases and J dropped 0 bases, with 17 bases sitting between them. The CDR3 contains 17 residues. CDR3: CASSEDRKVGSGNTIYF. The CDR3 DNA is TGCGCCAGCAGTGAGGACAGAAAGGTCGGCTCTGGAAACACCATATATTTT.

CDR3 region: CASSLAPAGGQETQYF. Written as DNA, the CDR3 is TGTGCCAGCAGCTTAGCACCAGCGGGAGGCCAAGAGACCCAGTACTTC. The gene calls are TRBV11-1 and TRBJ2-5, with 9 bases that match TRBD2. Germline values: CDR1 SGHAT, CDR2 FQDESV (reference sequence). V dropped 0 bases and J dropped 1; count of bases not matched to a gene: 3. The CDR3 length is 16 residues.